A selection of T cell receptor beta chains follows, all from one sample in a study of cytomegalovirus exposure and HLA in healthy donors. The method was immunoSEQ multiplex PCR; TCRdb's version includes in-frame clones alone and lacks a portion of them. The sample shows around 150,000 clones, 77% of them seen only once. The sequenced sample consisted of PBMCs. The receptor source for this set is a woman aged 40-49 years in good health and CMV-seropositive. The CDR3 runs from the conserved cysteine through the conserved F or W. The D gene is left open where the match is weak. The size of a clone is reported for some rows only, either as once, few or many, or as a class for expanded clones.

v_gene	j_gene	abundance	d_gene	len	CDR3aa	CDR3nt
TRBV18	TRBJ1-5	NA	NA	13	CASSPGRDQPQHF	TGTGCCAGCTCACCGGGCAGAGATCAGCCCCAGCATTTT
TRBV9	TRBJ1-3	NA	NA	16	CASSSTRGYSGNTIYF	TGTGCCAGCAGCTCGACAAGGGGATACTCTGGAAACACCATATATTTT
TRBV11-3	TRBJ1-4	NA	TRBD1	15	CASSAGGTANEKLFF	TGTGCCAGCAGCGCCGGAGGGACAGCTAATGAAAAACTGTTTTTT
TRBV30	TRBJ1-1	once	NA	13	CAWSVQGNTEAFF	TGTGCCTGGAGTGTACAGGGTAACACTGAAGCTTTCTTT
TRBV18	TRBJ2-7	few	TRBD1	13	CASSPLDRDEQYF	TGTGCCAGCTCACCTTTAGACAGGGACGAGCAGTACTTC
TRBV4-1	TRBJ2-1	once	TRBD2	14	CASSLARGANEQFF	TGCGCCAGCAGCCTGGCGCGGGGGGCGAATGAGCAGTTCTTC
TRBV5-4	TRBJ2-3	NA	NA	15	CASSLAGTHTDTQYF	TGTGCCAGCAGCTTGGCAGGTACACACACAGATACGCAGTATTTT
TRBV10-3	TRBJ1-2	NA	NA	14	CAINAPQGSSGYTF	TGTGCCATCAATGCCCCTCAGGGATCGAGTGGCTACACCTTC
TRBV29-1	TRBJ2-7	NA	TRBD1	12	CSVGDRSDGQYF	TGCAGCGTTGGGGACAGGTCCGACGGGCAGTACTTC
TRBV25-1	TRBJ2-5	NA	TRBD2	16	CASSEFDGRRQETQYF	TGTGCCAGCAGTGAATTCGACGGGAGGAGGCAAGAGACCCAGTACTTC
TRBV4-1	TRBJ1-6	once	NA	15	CASSPQQANNSPLHF	TGCGCCAGCAGCCCTCAACAGGCCAATAATTCACCCCTCCACTTT
TRBV14	TRBJ2-7	few	NA	15	CASSQGGTALNKQYF	TGTGCCAGCAGCCAAGGCGGGACGGCTTTAAATAAGCAGTACTTC
TRBV7-2	TRBJ2-2	NA	TRBD2	15	CASSLSGYNTGELFF	TGTGCCAGCAGTCTTAGCGGGTATAACACCGGGGAGCTGTTTTTT
TRBV19	TRBJ2-7	NA	TRBD2	15	CASSIASGSEYEQYF	TGTGCCAGTAGTATCGCTAGCGGGAGTGAGTACGAGCAGTACTTC
TRBV5-1	TRBJ1-2	once	NA	11	CASSFAEGYTF	TGCGCCAGCAGCTTCGCGGAAGGCTACACCTTC
TRBV9	TRBJ1-6	NA	TRBD1	16	CASSVDSSAQGTPLHF	TGTGCCAGCAGCGTAGATTCGTCGGCACAGGGGACACCCCTCCACTTT
TRBV28	TRBJ1-1	NA	TRBD1	14	CASRLGQGNTEAFF	TGTGCCAGCAGATTGGGACAGGGGAACACTGAAGCTTTCTTT
TRBV5-4	TRBJ2-7	NA	TRBD2	15	CASSPNAGGLYEQYF	TGTGCCAGCAGCCCGAATGCGGGGGGACTCTACGAGCAGTACTTC
TRBV4-1	TRBJ2-5	NA	TRBD1	15	CASSQVGTGVETQYF	TGCGCCAGCAGCCAAGTGGGGACAGGGGTCGAGACCCAGTACTTC
TRBV7-2	TRBJ1-3	NA	NA	14	CASSLSVAGNTIYF	TGTGCCAGCAGCTTAAGCGTGGCTGGAAACACCATATATTTT
TRBV5-1	TRBJ2-5	NA	TRBD2	14	CASKGSGSQETQYF	TGCGCCAGCAAGGGTAGCGGGAGTCAAGAGACCCAGTACTTC
TRBV11-2	TRBJ2-5	NA	TRBD1	14	CASSSRQGIETQYF	TGTGCCAGCAGCTCGCGACAGGGGATAGAGACCCAGTACTTC
TRBV4-3	TRBJ1-4	NA	NA	15	CASSQEGSPNEKLFF	TGCGCCAGCAGCCAGGAGGGATCGCCTAATGAAAAACTGTTTTTT
TRBV29-1	TRBJ2-5	NA	TRBD2	12	CSANGGQETQYF	TGCAGCGCTAACGGGGGGCAAGAGACCCAGTACTTC
TRBV7-2	TRBJ2-3	few	TRBD2	18	CASSFRGGRALGTDTQYF	TGTGCCAGCAGCTTTAGGGGCGGGAGGGCCTTGGGCACAGATACGCAGTATTTT
TRBV10-3	TRBJ1-1	NA	NA	14	CATSQGQTHTEAFF	TGTGCCACCTCTCAAGGACAAACGCACACTGAAGCCTTCTTT
TRBV2	TRBJ2-1	NA	NA	14	CASKQGPIYNEQFF	TGTGCCAGCAAGCAGGGCCCCATATACAATGAGCAGTTCTTC
TRBV30	TRBJ1-1	NA	NA	14	CAWSSRGGNTEAFF	TGTGCCTGGAGTTCACGGGGGGGGAACACTGAAGCTTTCTTT
TRBV10-1	TRBJ2-5	NA	TRBD2	16	CASSESGLAGGETQYF	TGCGCCAGCAGTGAGTCGGGACTAGCGGGGGGGGAGACCCAGTACTTC
TRBV27	TRBJ2-7	NA	NA	13	CASSLSTVQEQYF	TGTGCCAGCAGTTTATCGACAGTGCAGGAGCAGTACTTC
TRBV2	TRBJ1-4	NA	NA	15	CASTSDSGGDEKLFF	TGTGCCAGCACCTCAGACTCGGGGGGTGATGAAAAACTGTTTTTT
TRBV6-1	TRBJ1-5	NA	TRBD1	14	CASSENRGAQPQHF	TGTGCCAGCAGTGAAAACAGGGGTGCTCAGCCCCAGCATTTT
TRBV28	TRBJ1-2	NA	TRBD1	14	CASSLTTGEYGYTF	TGTGCCAGCAGTCTCACGACAGGGGAATATGGCTACACCTTC
TRBV19	TRBJ2-6	NA	TRBD2	17	CASTAGLWSSGANVLTF	TGTGCCAGTACGGCGGGACTATGGAGCTCTGGGGCCAACGTCCTGACTTTC
TRBV9	TRBJ1-1	NA	NA	15	CASSGQTYLNTEAFF	TGTGCCAGCAGCGGACAGACCTACCTGAACACTGAAGCTTTCTTT
TRBV6-5	TRBJ2-5	NA	TRBD2	15	CASTPTSGAQETQYF	TGTGCCAGCACCCCGACTAGCGGGGCCCAAGAGACCCAGTACTTC